A single sample is the source of the 32 T cell receptor beta chains below, sequenced in a study of blood T cell repertoires in COVID-19. The method was immunoSEQ multiplex PCR; TCRdb's version includes in-frame clones alone and lacks a portion of them. This table has approximately 670,000 clones, approximately 90% appearing once. Source material: peripheral blood. Every receptor here comes from a young woman with acute or convalescent COVID-19.

The V call is TRBV27, the J call TRBJ2-7, with 8 bases matching TRBD2. Germline V gives CDR1 MNHEY, CDR2 SMNVEV (reference sequence). The CDR3 sequence is 17 residues long. J was trimmed by 4 bases and V by 0 bases; bases with no gene match: 11. CDR3 sequence reads: CASSLSFGGGQYYEQYF. The CDR3 DNA is TGTGCCAGCAGTTTATCATTCGGCGGGGGGCAGTATTACGAGCAGTACTTC.

The chain uses TRBV5-4 and TRBJ1-2, with D hard to call. Germline CDR1 and CDR2: SGHNT and YYREEE (reference sequence). The CDR3 is 12 residues long. Trimming cost V 10 bases and J 7 bases, with 17 bases left between them. The CDR3 sequence: CASTDGDFGYTF. CDR3 DNA sequence: TGTGCCTCCACCGACGGGGATTTTGGCTACACCTTC.

This clone came up a few times. The V and J genes are TRBV19 and TRBJ2-2; D is possibly TRBD1 (6 bases). Trimming removed 3 bases at V and 1 base at J, with 9 bases between. The CDR3 is made up of 15 amino acids. Germline values: CDR1 LNHDA, CDR2 SQIVND (reference sequence). The CDR3 region has the DNA TGTGCCAGTAGTATCCTGGACAGGAACACCGGGGAGCTGTTTTTT. It specifies CASSILDRNTGELFF.

The chain couples TRBV9 to TRBJ2-7; TRBD1 matches at 7 bases. CDR1 is SGDLS and CDR2 is YYNGEE in the germline V gene. Trimming at V came to 4 bases and at J to 1 base, leaving 8 bases not matched to a gene. The CDR3 has 15 amino acids. The CDR3 protein is CASSSDRVGSYEQYF. CDR3 DNA sequence: TGTGCCAGCAGCTCTGACAGGGTAGGATCCTACGAGCAGTACTTC.

The genes are TRBV10-3 and TRBJ2-5; maybe TRBD1 (5 bases). The V gene lost 0 bases and the J gene lost 3 bases, with 17 bases spanning the gap. CDR1 is ENHRY, CDR2 SYGVKD, per germline. There are 17 residues in the CDR3. The CDR3 DNA is TGTGCCATCAGTGAGTCCCCCCTGACAGTAGCCGAAGAGACCCAGTACTTC. Translated: CAISESPLTVAEETQYF.

The chain has TRBV4-1 and TRBJ1-2; D unresolved. Germline V CDR1 and CDR2: MGHRA, YSYEKL. Trimming cost V 4 bases and J 8 bases, with 17 bases left between them. This CDR3 comprises 14 residues. The DNA of the CDR3 is TGCGCCAGCAGCCGAATTGGGCCTCTCCACGGCTACACCTTC. It translates to CASSRIGPLHGYTF.

This sequence joins TRBV7-9 and TRBJ2-3; TRBD1 is a possible D gene (6 bases). This CDR3 contains 13 residues. Trimming left V 5 bases short and J 7 bases short, with 13 bases between. The germline V gene has CDR1 SEHNR and CDR2 FQNEAQ (reference sequence). This chain's CDR3 is CASSPLDRYTQYF. The CDR3 nucleotides read TGTGCCAGCAGCCCCCTGGACAGATATACGCAGTATTTT.

The chain is built from TRBV5-1 and TRBJ1-1, with D maybe TRBD1 (5 bases). The CDR3 covers 15 residues. Germline V lookup: CDR1 SGHRS, CDR2 YFSETQ. Trimming took off 4 bases at V and 2 bases at J, with 15 bases between the two ends. The CDR3 sequence is CASSPGGGINTEAFF. CDR3 sequence (DNA): TGCGCCAGCAGCCCGGGCGGGGGGATTAACACTGAAGCTTTCTTT.

This chain connects TRBV29-1 to TRBJ2-2; 8 bases map to TRBD1. The germline V gene encodes CDR1 SQVTM and CDR2 ANQGSEA. This CDR3 has 13 residues. The CDR3 here is CSASGGPTGELFF. The CDR3 region has the DNA TGCAGTGCGTCAGGGGGCCCCACCGGGGAGCTGTTTTTT.

V gene TRBV18 combines with J gene TRBJ2-3; 9 bases fit TRBD2. Germline-derived CDR1 and CDR2 are KGHSH and LQKENI. V was clipped by 2 bases and J by 4 bases; unmatched bases: 7. This CDR3 has 16 residues. CDR3 sequence (DNA): TGTGCCAGCTCACCATTCGAGATAGCGGGAGCAGATACGCAGTATTTT. Its protein product is CASSPFEIAGADTQYF.

The chain recombines TRBV18 with TRBJ1-6; 11 nucleotides align to TRBD1. This CDR3 region has 16 residues. J was trimmed by 8 bases and V by 2 bases; bases with no gene match: 5. The germline gives CDR1 KGHSH, CDR2 LQKENI. The DNA of the CDR3 is TGTGCCAGCTCACCAACGGGACAGGGGGTATATTCACCCCTCCACTTT. This codes for CASSPTGQGVYSPLHF.

The rearrangement uses TRBV4-1 and TRBJ1-5; the match to TRBD1 covers 7 bases. V shed 4 bases and J 5 bases; nucleotides not matched to a gene: 5. The CDR3 consists of 14 residues. In germline, CDR1 is MGHRA, CDR2 YSYEKL. The chain's CDR3 is CASSPGQYDQPQHF. The CDR3 bases are TGCGCCAGCAGCCCGGGACAGTATGATCAGCCCCAGCATTTT.

The chain has TRBV6-2 or TRBV6-3 and TRBJ1-1; 9 positions agree with TRBD1. V lost 0 bases to trimming and J lost 3 bases; unmatched junction nucleotides: 2. The CDR3 consists of 15 residues. The germline CDR1 and CDR2 sequences are MNHEY and SVGEGT. CDR3 sequence reads: CASSYSDRGYTEAFF. Written as DNA, the CDR3 is TGTGCCAGCAGTTACTCGGACAGGGGTTACACTGAAGCTTTCTTT.

CDR3 protein: CATSPRDSYQPQHF. The CDR3 DNA reads as TGTGCCACCAGTCCCCGGGACAGCTATCAGCCCCAGCATTTT. This chain connects TRBV24-1 to TRBJ1-5; 7 positions agree with TRBD1. Germline assignment: CDR1 KGHDR and CDR2 SFDVKD. The J segment lost 5 bases and the V segment lost 6 bases, leaving 6 bases of the junction unmatched. This CDR3 region has 14 residues.

The chain employs TRBV6-5 and TRBJ2-7; D uncertain. Germline CDR1 reads MNHEY; CDR2 reads SVGAGI. There are 12 residues in the CDR3. Trimming took off 6 bases at V and 0 bases at J, with 6 bases between the two ends. CDR3 DNA: TGTGCCAGCAGGGCGGTCTCCTACGAGCAGTACTTC. Encoded protein: CASRAVSYEQYF.

The chain recombines TRBV4-3 with TRBJ2-2, with 9 bases matching TRBD2. This CDR3 is 19 amino acids long. Per the germline V gene, CDR1 is LGHNA and CDR2 is YSLEER. J was trimmed by 2 bases and V by 0 bases; bases with no gene match: 10. The CDR3 protein is CASSQDDPAGGLNTGELFF. The DNA for the CDR3 is TGCGCCAGCAGCCAAGATGATCCAGCGGGGGGCCTTAACACCGGGGAGCTGTTTTTT.

The V and J genes are TRBV4-1 and TRBJ1-1, with 7 bases identical to TRBD1. Germline assignment: CDR1 MGHRA and CDR2 YSYEKL. CDR3 size: 15 residues. Unmatched junction bases numbered 5, after V lost 1 base and J lost 3 bases. This CDR3 reads CASSQVGRGDTEAFF. The CDR3 coding sequence is TGCGCCAGCAGCCAAGTGGGCAGGGGGGACACTGAAGCTTTCTTT.

The gene calls are TRBV15 and TRBJ1-2; possibly TRBD1 for D (5 bases). Between the trimmed V and J ends, which lost 5 bases and 8 bases, there was a span of 15 bases. Germline values: CDR1 LNHNV, CDR2 YYDKDF (reference sequence). The CDR3 loop spans 13 amino acids. CDR3 DNA: TGTGCCACCAGCGAGTATACAGGTTCCGGCTACACCTTC. It specifies CATSEYTGSGYTF.

In DNA, the CDR3 is TGTGCCAGCTCCTGGGCGGGGGGCACCGGGGAGCTGTTTTTT. Protein product: CASSWAGGTGELFF. The chain combines TRBV7-9 with TRBJ2-2; TRBD2 aligns across 8 bases. V shed 8 bases, J shed 4 bases, and the junction held 6 bases outside the gene matches. CDR3 length: 14 residues. CDR1 and CDR2 (germline): SEHNR, FQNEAQ (reference sequence).

The genes are TRBV25-1 and TRBJ1-1, with 8 bases fitting TRBD1. The ends lost 3 bases at V and 7 bases at J; junction bases unmatched: 4. Germline V gives CDR1 MGHDK, CDR2 SYGVNS. The CDR3 length is 13 residues. The CDR3 DNA follows: TGTGCCAGCAGTGACAGGGGGCGGAGTGAAGCTTTCTTT. Translation: CASSDRGRSEAFF.

The chain recombines TRBV9 with TRBJ1-2, with D perhaps TRBD1 (6 bases). Per the germline V gene, CDR1 is SGDLS and CDR2 is YYNGEE. V was clipped by 3 bases and J by 5 bases, with 11 bases between them. This CDR3 spans 13 amino acids. For the CDR3, the DNA is TGTGCCAGCAGCGGATACAGGGTTTATGGCTACACCTTC. Translation gives CASSGYRVYGYTF. Supplemented by reference TRBV9 and TRBJ1-2, the full variable domain reads DSGVTQTPKHLITATGQRVTLRCSPRSGDLSVYWYQQSLDQGLQFLIQYYNGEERAKGNILERFSAQQFPDLHSELNLSSLELGDSALYFCASSGYRVYGYTFGSGTRLTVV.

This sequence joins TRBV19 and TRBJ2-3; tentative D call: TRBD2 (6 bases). The CDR3 runs to 15 residues. V was trimmed by 3 bases and J by 2 bases, leaving 12 bases between them. Germline V gives CDR1 LNHDA, CDR2 SQIVND (reference sequence). CDR3 coding DNA: TGTGCCAGTAGTATTGGGACTCCCCTCACAGATACGCAGTATTTT. Translated: CASSIGTPLTDTQYF.

This rearrangement joins TRBV9 to TRBJ1-6; 8 bases agree with TRBD1. The V and J ends lost 4 bases and 3 bases, in that order; junction bases with no gene match: 9. This CDR3 is built from 17 residues. Germline values: CDR1 SGDLS, CDR2 YYNGEE. This CDR3 is CASSPWGQEYYNSPLHF. As DNA, the CDR3 is TGTGCCAGCAGCCCGTGGGGACAGGAGTACTATAATTCACCCCTCCACTTT.

V and J are TRBV6-1 and TRBJ1-5; D remains unclear. CDR1 is MNHNS, CDR2 SASEGT, per germline. The CDR3 has 16 residues. V was pared by 2 bases and J by 1 base, with 12 bases between. The CDR3 protein is CASSEWGGESNQPQHF. For the CDR3, the DNA is TGTGCCAGCAGTGAATGGGGTGGGGAGAGCAATCAGCCCCAGCATTTT.

This chain uses TRBV5-8 with TRBJ1-1; 7 bases line up with TRBD1. Trimming removed 2 bases from V and 1 base from J; junction bases left unmatched: 5. In germline, CDR1 is SGHTS, CDR2 YDEGEE. The CDR3 covers 15 residues. The CDR3, as DNA: TGTGCCAGCAGCTTATACAGGGGCCCGAACACTGAAGCTTTCTTT. Its protein product is CASSLYRGPNTEAFF.

This clone came up once. The chain uses TRBV7-9 and TRBJ1-1, with a possible D match to TRBD1 (6 bases). Between the trimmed V and J ends, which lost 5 bases and 6 bases, there was a span of 22 bases. Germline CDR1 reads SEHNR; CDR2 reads FQNEAQ (reference sequence). The CDR3 consists of 16 residues. CDR3 DNA: TGTGCCAGCAGCGCACGACAGGCCTCCGGGGACGCTGAAGCTTTCTTT. This translates into CASSARQASGDAEAFF.

The rearrangement links TRBV2 to TRBJ1-5; tentatively, D is TRBD1 (6 bases). CDR3 size: 14 residues. Germline assignment: CDR1 SNHLY and CDR2 FYNNEI. V was cut by 5 bases and J by 8 bases, with 16 bases left in between. CDR3 sequence: CASSFRDMVEPQHF. As DNA, the CDR3 is TGTGCCAGCAGTTTCCGGGACATGGTCGAGCCCCAGCATTTT. The entire variable domain, with the rest obtained from reference TRBV2 and TRBJ1-5, is as follows: EPEVTQTPSHQVTQMGQEVILRCVPISNHLYFYWYRQILGQKVEFLVSFYNNEISEKSEIFDDQFSVERPDGSNFTLKIRSTKLEDSAMYFCASSFRDMVEPQHFGDGTRLSIL.

The V gene is TRBV7-3, the J gene TRBJ1-3, with 9 bases matching TRBD1. The germline V gene encodes CDR1 SGHTA and CDR2 FQGTGA. The CDR3 is made up of 16 amino acids. The V gene end was trimmed by 2 bases and the J gene end by 2 bases; junction bases not matched to a gene: 4. This chain's CDR3 is CASSLGGTGTGNTIYF. CDR3 coding DNA: TGTGCCAGCAGCTTAGGCGGGACAGGGACTGGAAACACCATATATTTT.

This sequence joins TRBV12-3 or TRBV12-4 and TRBJ1-2; D remains ambiguous. Trimming took 7 bases from V and 9 from J, leaving 18 bases between them. The CDR3 extends over 13 amino acids. The chain's CDR3 is CASTQNKGGRYTF. The CDR3 DNA reads as TGTGCCAGCACCCAAAACAAGGGAGGGCGCTACACCTTC.

The J gene is TRBJ2-5, the V gene TRBV24-1, with a possible D match to TRBD1 (6 bases). V gave up 0 bases and J gave up 2 bases, with 24 bases separating them. Germline values: CDR1 KGHDR, CDR2 SFDVKD. The CDR3 spans 20 residues. The CDR3 DNA reads as TGTGCCACCAGTGATTTGCAATCCCCCCCGGACAGAACTGAACAAGAGACCCAGTACTTC. Protein: CATSDLQSPPDRTEQETQYF.

This clone has a handful of counts. V usage is TRBV27 and J usage is TRBJ1-4; no clear D gene. The CDR3 runs 13 residues. V shed 11 bases and J shed 7 bases, with 17 bases lying between them. Germline V gene sequence: CDR1 MNHEY, CDR2 SMNVEV (reference sequence). CDR3 nucleotide sequence: TGTGCCCCCTGGGGAGTCAGAGGTGAAAAACTGTTTTTT. Its protein is CAPWGVRGEKLFF.

V is TRBV27 and J is TRBJ2-2, with D possibly matching TRBD2 (6 bases). V gave up 8 bases and J gave up 3 bases, with 10 bases separating them. From germline, CDR1 is MNHEY and CDR2 SMNVEV (reference sequence). The CDR3 covers 13 residues. The CDR3 loop reads CASGTDYTGELFF. The CDR3 region has the DNA TGTGCCAGCGGGACTGATTACACCGGGGAGCTGTTTTTT.